The rows below give T cell receptor beta chains drawn from one sample of a study of blood T cell repertoires in COVID-19. Sequenced by immunoSEQ multiplex PCR; TCRdb stores in-frame clones only, minus some. Counted here are approximately 150,000 clones, roughly 87% occurring once; the ten biggest clones make up less than 2%. Specimen: peripheral blood. The receptors here all came from an older man with acute or convalescent COVID-19. The CDR3 runs from the conserved cysteine through the conserved F or W.

>TRBV4-1|TRBJ2-3
CASSQAQTGSLWDTQYF
>TRBV7-7|TRBJ2-6
CASSPYTSGANVLTF
>TRBV10-3|TRBJ1-1
CAISDLNRELAEAFF
>TRBV6-6|TRBJ2-1
CASSYRTARSYNEQFF
>TRBV28|TRBJ2-5
CASSLEEINQETQYF
>TRBV5-1|TRBJ2-5
CASSLNIGQGNVETQYF
>TRBV4-1|TRBJ2-7
CASSHTGTGYEQYF
>TRBV7-9|TRBJ2-7
CASSLGPPSGYYEQYF
>TRBV27|TRBJ1-2
CASSLQGGKGYTF
>TRBV18|TRBJ1-1
CASSPAGRDTEAFF
>TRBV6-5|TRBJ1-4
CASRRQGGEKLFF
>TRBV5-6|TRBJ2-5
CASSLTGPIQETQYF
>TRBV6-6|TRBJ1-5
CASSLEGSNQPQHF
>TRBV7-2|TRBJ1-2
CASSFTTGFQEGYTF
>TRBV6-6|TRBJ1-6
CASSSRYSSLSSYNSPLHF
>TRBV27|TRBJ2-7
CASRKTGRTYEQYF
>TRBV14|TRBJ1-1
CASSQVGSAEAFF
>TRBV28|TRBJ1-2
CASSLDRDYGYTF
>TRBV6-6|TRBJ1-4
CASSYSGRNEKLFF
>TRBV27|TRBJ1-6
CASSRITGTVSGSPLHF
>TRBV5-1|TRBJ1-1
CASSLAKNTEAFF
>TRBV4-2|TRBJ2-5
CASSPGETQYF
>TRBV5-1|TRBJ2-6
CASSPLPGQGRPSGANVLTF
>TRBV5-1|TRBJ1-2
CASSLIGDYGYTF
>TRBV7-3|TRBJ2-5
CASSLDLKETQYF
>TRBV28|TRBJ2-7
CASSRSGMVHYEQYF
>TRBV6-6|TRBJ1-4
CASSYHRDRGEKLFF
>TRBV11-2|TRBJ2-2
CASSLWADLTGELFF
>TRBV28|TRBJ2-7
CASSSPAGVGYEQYF
>TRBV7-2|TRBJ1-5
CASSLASGGGQPQHF
>TRBV7-8|TRBJ1-6
CASKQGNSPLHF
>TRBV2|TRBJ2-1
CASREDREGQFF
>TRBV7-2|TRBJ1-1
CASSLVAGGITEAFF
>TRBV27|TRBJ1-2
CASSPKPSAAGYTF
>TRBV24-1|TRBJ1-2
CATSDQGVGYGYTF
>TRBV6-5|TRBJ2-7
CASSTGTSYEQYF
>TRBV18|TRBJ1-1
CASSREGAGGAFF
>TRBV10-3|TRBJ2-1
CAISGTGDGNEQFF
>TRBV10-3|TRBJ1-1
CAISESGRARLGAFF
>TRBV6-5|TRBJ1-2
CASRATENSYGYTF
>TRBV5-1|TRBJ2-1
CASSLIPGTYNEQFF
>TRBV14|TRBJ1-6
CASSQVTHRALHF
>TRBV5-6|TRBJ1-2
CASSRQNYGYTF
>TRBV7-2|TRBJ1-2
CASSTRQVYYGYTF
>TRBV3-1/TRBV3-2|TRBJ1-2
CASRPGQGYGYTF
>TRBV5-1|TRBJ2-3
CASSNQGSTDTQYF
>TRBV2|TRBJ1-2
CASSIKTGGHGYTF
>TRBV5-1|TRBJ2-5
CASSLGGQIQETQYF
>TRBV6-5|TRBJ1-4
CASSPRWNEKLFF
>TRBV12-5|TRBJ1-6
CASGSGTGNSPLHF
>TRBV11-3|TRBJ2-1
CASSRPSGQGTFYNEQFF
>TRBV28|TRBJ1-6
CASRSGGGGSPLHF
>TRBV10-2|TRBJ2-3
CASSEQGPDTQYF
>TRBV29-1|TRBJ2-7
CSVSTGYYEQYF
>TRBV6-5|TRBJ1-5
CASQGDSNQPQHF
>TRBV7-9|TRBJ1-6
CASSRDRGAGDSPLHF
>TRBV15|TRBJ1-6
CAAGPRTDGHSPLHF
>TRBV5-1|TRBJ2-1
CASTGVNEQFF
>TRBV4-1|TRBJ2-5
CASSQESSGLGSQYF
>TRBV27|TRBJ1-3
CASSLQGNGNTIYF